This T cell receptor (beta chain) was sequenced in a study of Graves' ophthalmopathy and Graves' hyperthyroidism. The CDR3 covers 12 residues. Trimming cost V 8 bases and J 4 bases; bases outside gene matches: 2. Germline values: CDR1 LNHDA, CDR2 SQIVND (reference sequence). No progression to ophthalmopathy over 18 months defined stable hyperthyroidism. Each hyperthyroidism patient was newly diagnosed, with under 2 months' duration, and aged 18 to 65. Study conclusions and caveats: The model's prediction of ophthalmopathy progression had about 70% sensitivity and less than 75% specificity. Separation of ophthalmopathy from stable hyperthyroidism was achieved by a 13-signature model, at about 89% sensitivity and roughly 80% specificity.

This clonotype was recorded many times. Its antigen is currently unknown. Amplifying from RNA transcripts, the study obtained TCR beta CDR3 regions. HTBI-primed first-round RT-PCR preceded second-round multiplex PCR. Each CDR3 protein gets one entry after TCRdb re-called the multiplex PCR reads with MiXCR. Of roughly 400,000 distinct CDR3 sequences listed, 15% to 20% were seen once; the top ten hold 2.4%. Input material: peripheral blood. The clonotype originates from an adult woman with stable Graves' hyperthyroidism. V is TRBV19 and J is TRBJ1-1; TRBD1 aligns across 9 bases. The CDR3: CASGQGPTEAFF. As DNA, the CDR3 is TGTGCCAGTGGACAGGGGCCCACTGAAGCTTTCTTT. The variable domain in full, with the rest retrieved from reference TRBV19 and TRBJ1-1, is DGGITQSPKYLFRKEGQNVTLSCEQNLNHDAMYWYRQDPGQGLRLIYYSQIVNDFQKGDIAEGYSVSREKKESFPLTVTSAQKNPTAFYLCASGQGPTEAFFGQGTRLTVV.